This T cell receptor beta chain is from a study of cytomegalovirus exposure and HLA in healthy donors. Study overall: An analysis done earlier identified 95 million to 140 million unique TCR beta sequences from about 179 million T cells. Study-level points and caveats: A list of 150 to 200 TCR beta chains associated with cytomegalovirus was given. A later analysis found most CMV-associated TCR beta chains apparently HLA-restricted. Most subjects' HLA-A and HLA-B alleles were reportedly predicted from TCR beta sequences.

Of note for this clone: The antigen remains undetermined.

It was with 60 Vbeta and 13 Jbeta primers that the PCR ran. Assay: immunoSEQ multiplex PCR; the TCRdb copy retains only in-frame clones and omits some. The sample includes about 78,000 clones, 63% of them seen just once. What was sequenced was PBMCs. This clonotype originated in a man aged 25 to 40 in good health and CMV-seropositive.

DNA of the CDR3: TGCGCCAGCAGCTTGCTTACTGGACTACTGAGCACAGATACGCAGTATTTT. This translates into CASSLLTGLLSTDTQYF. The rearrangement links TRBV5-1 to TRBJ2-3; TRBD2 is a possible D gene (6 bases). Trimming cost V 1 base and J 0 bases, with 15 bases left between them. CDR1 is SGHRS, CDR2 YFSETQ, per germline. CDR3 size: 17 residues.